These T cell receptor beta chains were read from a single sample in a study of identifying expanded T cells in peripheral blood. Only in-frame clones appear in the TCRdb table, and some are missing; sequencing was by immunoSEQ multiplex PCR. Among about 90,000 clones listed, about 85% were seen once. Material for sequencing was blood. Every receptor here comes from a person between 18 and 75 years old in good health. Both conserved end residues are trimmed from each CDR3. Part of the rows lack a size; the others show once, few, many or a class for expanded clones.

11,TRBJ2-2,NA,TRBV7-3,ASSPTGPGELF
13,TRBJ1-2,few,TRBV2,ASSDTGLLEGGYT
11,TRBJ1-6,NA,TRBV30,ALETATNSPLH
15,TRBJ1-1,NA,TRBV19,ASNDPGGQGVNTEAF
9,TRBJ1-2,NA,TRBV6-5,ASSDGRGYT
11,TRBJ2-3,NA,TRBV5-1,ASSLARGDTQY
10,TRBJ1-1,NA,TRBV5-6,ASSPGTDEAF
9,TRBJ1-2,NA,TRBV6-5,ASSLNYGYT
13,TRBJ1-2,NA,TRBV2,ARAKGEREIYGYT
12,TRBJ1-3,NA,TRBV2,ASSETRAGNTIY
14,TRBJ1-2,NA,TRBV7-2,ASSWGADSTHYGYT
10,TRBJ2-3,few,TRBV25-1,ASRGDTDTQY
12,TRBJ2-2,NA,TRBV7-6,ASSNPPRTGELF
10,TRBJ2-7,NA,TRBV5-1,ASRRGGREQY
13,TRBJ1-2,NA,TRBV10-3,AISESFVAGGGYT
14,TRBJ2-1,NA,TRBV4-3,ASSQDSSGGANEQF
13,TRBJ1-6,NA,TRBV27,ASSIQNTGNSPLH
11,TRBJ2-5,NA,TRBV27,ASSFTSEETQY
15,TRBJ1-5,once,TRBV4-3,ASSQDFRTGRNQPQH
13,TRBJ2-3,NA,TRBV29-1,SVGVGQGMTDTQY
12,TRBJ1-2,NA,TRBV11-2,ASSLGEGSDGYT
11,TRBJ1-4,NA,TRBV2,ASRDRDQEKLF
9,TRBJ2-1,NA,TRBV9,ASSIGDEQF
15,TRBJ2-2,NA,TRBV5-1,ASSLGHRDSNTGELF
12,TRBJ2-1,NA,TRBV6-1,ASSAFAGYNEQF
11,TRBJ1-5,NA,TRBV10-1,ASSSDSNQPQH
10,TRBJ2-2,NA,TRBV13,ASSLGAGELF
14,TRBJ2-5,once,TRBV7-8,ASSLRASGGGETQY
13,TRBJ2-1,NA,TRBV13,ASSFGGSVYNEQF
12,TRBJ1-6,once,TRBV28,ASRSGPVNSPLH
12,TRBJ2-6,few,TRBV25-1,ASSSYSGANVLT